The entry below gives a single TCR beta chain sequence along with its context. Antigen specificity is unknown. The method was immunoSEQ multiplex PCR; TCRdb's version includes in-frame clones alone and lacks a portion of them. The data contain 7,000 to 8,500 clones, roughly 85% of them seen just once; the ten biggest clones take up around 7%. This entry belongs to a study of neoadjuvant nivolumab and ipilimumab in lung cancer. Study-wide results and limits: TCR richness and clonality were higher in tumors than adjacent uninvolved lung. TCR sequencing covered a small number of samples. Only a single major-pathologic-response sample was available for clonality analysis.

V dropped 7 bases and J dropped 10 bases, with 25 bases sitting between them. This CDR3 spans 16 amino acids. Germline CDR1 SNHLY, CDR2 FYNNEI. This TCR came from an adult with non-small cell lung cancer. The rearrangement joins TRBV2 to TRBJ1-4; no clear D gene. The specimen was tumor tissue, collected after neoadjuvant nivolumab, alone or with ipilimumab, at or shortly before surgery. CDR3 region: CASTISGPNSVGKLFF. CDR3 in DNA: TGTGCCAGCACCATCTCTGGACCCAACTCAGTCGGAAAACTGTTTTTT.